This T cell receptor beta chain was identified in a study of vaccination and CD4 T cells after COVID-19. Treatment here: approximately 9-day PBMC culture with coronavirus spike peptide pools or control peptides (ViraFEST assay). Harvesting of the unexposed donor's CD4+ T cells predated the COVID-19 pandemic (2011-2018). Oncomine TCR Beta short-read sequencing was applied to DNA from cultured CD4+ T cells. Genomic DNA extraction was carried out from cultured CD4+ T cells. MiXCR, applied by TCRdb to the PCR reads, yields one record per CDR3 protein. The sample records 7,500 to 10,000 distinct CDR3 sequences, about 35% being singletons. Details on this clonotype: Antigen: not known.

Trimming shortened V by 3 bases and J by 0 bases, and 12 bases separated the two germline ends. The CDR3 is made up of 16 amino acids. The germline CDR1 and CDR2 sequences are MNHEY and SMNVEV (reference sequence). This sequence was found in a human donor in good health. This chain joins TRBV27 and TRBJ2-4; D remains unclear. Sequencing was performed on CD4+ T cells from blood, cultured in vitro. CDR3 amino acids: CASSFSFGLAKNIQYF. The CDR3 DNA sequence: TGTGCCAGCAGTTTTTCCTTCGGCCTAGCCAAAAACATTCAGTACTTC.